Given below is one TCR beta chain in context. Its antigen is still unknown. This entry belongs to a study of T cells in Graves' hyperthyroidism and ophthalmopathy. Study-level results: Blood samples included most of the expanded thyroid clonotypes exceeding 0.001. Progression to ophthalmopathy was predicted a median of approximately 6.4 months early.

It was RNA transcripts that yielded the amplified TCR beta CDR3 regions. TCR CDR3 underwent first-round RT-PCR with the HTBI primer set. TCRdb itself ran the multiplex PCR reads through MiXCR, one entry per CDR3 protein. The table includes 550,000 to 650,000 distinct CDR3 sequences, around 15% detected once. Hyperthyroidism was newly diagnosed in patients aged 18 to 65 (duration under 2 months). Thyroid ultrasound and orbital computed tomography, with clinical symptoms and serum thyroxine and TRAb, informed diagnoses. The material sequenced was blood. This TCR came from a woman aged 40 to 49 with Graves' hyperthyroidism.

The CDR3 sequence: CASVGTSGDYEQYF. DNA of the CDR3: TGTGCCAGTGTAGGGACGTCCGGGGACTACGAGCAGTACTTC. The V and J genes are TRBV6-2 or TRBV6-3 and TRBJ2-7; D assignment may be TRBD1 or TRBD2 (5 bases each). Per germline, CDR1 MNHEY and CDR2 SVGEGT. The V end was cut by 9 bases, the J end by 3 bases, with 18 bases between. The CDR3 totals 14 residues.